The sequence of this TCR beta chain was determined in a study of cytomegalovirus exposure and HLA in healthy donors. 60 Vbeta and 13 Jbeta primers were used in PCR. This table comes from immunoSEQ multiplex PCR, and its TCRdb copy is limited to in-frame clones, with some not included. Here the sample spans approximately 150,000 clones, around four fifths being singletons. About this clone: The antigen is not known.

The germline V gene has CDR1 SGHTA and CDR2 FQGNSA. The CDR3 totals 15 residues. The junction had 8 bases not matched to a gene; V was cut back by 1 base and J by 5 bases. Overall study findings and caveats: Later analysis demonstrated an association between a missense DCLRE1C variant and TCR beta V- and J-gene trimming. Other equally common chains were less clonally expanded than HLA-associated TCR beta chains, a later analysis showed. One cluster of highly shared sequence variants probably arose as a sequencing artifact.

The source is a woman aged 45 to 65 in good health and CMV-seronegative. The sequenced material came from PBMCs. The chain joins TRBV7-2 to TRBJ2-7; TRBD2 matches at 7 bases. The DNA for the CDR3 is TGTGCCAGCAGCTTAGGGGGCGCGGGAGTAGACGAGCAGTACTTC. Protein sequence: CASSLGGAGVDEQYF.